The 21 T cell receptor beta chains listed next were all sequenced from one sample in a study of beta chain features in type 1 diabetes. Reverse transcribing all isolated RNA meant expressed TCRB transcripts were sequenced. The data were produced by immunoSEQ multiplex PCR, yet TCRdb's version contains in-frame clones alone and is incomplete. The repertoire consists of approximately 150,000 clones, with 10% occurring once and the leading ten covering approximately 1.3%. Specimen: naive CD4+ T cells from blood. These receptors all come from a man younger than 35 in good health.

This clone was counted between two and nine times. This chain uses TRBV7-2 with TRBJ2-3; 12 bases are shared with TRBD2. V lost 3 bases to trimming and J lost 1 base; unmatched junction nucleotides: 2. This CDR3 region has 16 residues. Germline values: CDR1 SGHTA, CDR2 FQGNSA. CDR3 residues: CASSFRTSGGTDTQYF. CDR3 nucleotide sequence: TGTGCCAGCAGCTTCCGGACTAGCGGGGGCACAGATACGCAGTATTTT.

This clone was counted a few times. Germline is not matched at one junction end, which may reflect a read error. Other DNA sequences within the sample encode an identical CDR3. CDR3 nucleotide sequence: TGCGCCAGCAGCCAAGATTTACAACAGGGGGGAAAGACCTATAATTCCCCCCTCCACTTT. Translation: CASSQDLQQGGKTYNSPLHF. The V call is TRBV4-1, the J call TRBJ1-6; 8 bases match TRBD1. This CDR3 is built from 20 residues. Germline values: CDR1 MGHRA, CDR2 YSYEKL.

In its sample, this clone was seen a few times. V is TRBV7-8 and J is TRBJ2-3; no definite D call. Germline lookup yields CDR1 SGHVS and CDR2 FQNEAQ. The CDR3 has 11 residues. Trimming left V 5 bases short and J 5 bases short, with 5 bases between. CDR3 amino acids: CASSRGDTQYF. The CDR3 coding sequence is TGTGCCAGCAGCCGAGGAGATACGCAGTATTTT. Variable domain in full (rest from reference TRBV7-8 and TRBJ2-3): GAGVSQSPRYKVAKRGQDVALRCDPISGHVSLFWYQQALGQGPEFLTYFQNEAQLDKSGLPSDRFFAERPEGSVSTLKIQRTQQEDSAVYLCASSRGDTQYFGPGTRLTVL.

Points on this clone: Different DNA sequences within this sample yield the same CDR3. The chain links TRBV5-1 to TRBJ2-2, with TRBD1 identical over 7 bases. With V trimmed by 0 bases and J by 5 bases, 4 bases remained unmatched. This CDR3 has 15 residues. CDR1 is SGHRS, CDR2 YFSETQ, per germline. CDR3 nucleotides: TGCGCCAGCAGCTTGGGGCAGGGGGTAACCGGGGAGCTGTTTTTT. It specifies CASSLGQGVTGELFF.

The chain recombines TRBV18 with TRBJ2-7, with a tentative D call TRBD1 (6 bases). The ends were cut back, 5 bases at V and 6 bases at J, with 23 bases in the middle. This CDR3 region has 16 residues. Germline V gene lookup returns CDR1 KGHSH and CDR2 LQKENI. The chain's CDR3 is CASSTGQINVHSEQYF. CDR3 sequence (DNA): TGTGCCAGCTCAACGGGACAAATTAACGTCCATAGCGAGCAGTACTTC.

The V call is TRBV30, the J call TRBJ2-3; D gene ambiguous. Trimming left V 0 bases short and J 0 bases short, with 10 bases between. The CDR3 sequence is 15 residues long. Germline lookup yields CDR1 GTSNPN and CDR2 SVGIG (reference sequence). CDR3 sequence (DNA): TGTGCCTGGAGTGTATTTCGGAGAAGCACAGATACGCAGTATTTT. This encodes CAWSVFRRSTDTQYF.

This clone was picked up a small number of times. The chain joins TRBV6-5 to TRBJ2-5; possibly TRBD2 for D (6 bases). The CDR3 length is 14 residues. Germline V gives CDR1 MNHEY, CDR2 SVGAGI. Between the trimmed V and J ends, which lost 4 bases and 4 bases, there was a span of 13 bases. The CDR3 loop is CASSLSGGRETQYF. The CDR3 DNA reads TGTGCCAGCAGTTTATCCGGGGGAAGAGAGACCCAGTACTTC.

The rearrangement uses TRBV7-8 and TRBJ1-1; 9 bases align to TRBD1. The CDR3 extends over 18 amino acids. Germline trimming cut 5 bases from V and 5 bases from J; bases unmatched to any gene: 18. The germline V gene has CDR1 SGHVS and CDR2 FQNEAQ. CDR3 residues: CASSPYTQLGQGQTEAFF. CDR3 DNA sequence: TGTGCCAGCAGCCCTTACACTCAACTGGGACAGGGTCAAACTGAAGCTTTCTTT.

The chain joins TRBV18 to TRBJ2-7; 11 nucleotides match TRBD1. Germline CDR1 and CDR2: KGHSH and LQKENI. V shed 3 bases, J shed 2 bases, and the junction held 0 bases outside the gene matches. The CDR3 covers 14 residues. CDR3 sequence: CASSPGQGAYEQYF. CDR3 bases: TGTGCCAGCTCACCGGGACAGGGGGCCTACGAGCAGTACTTC.

This clone was seen ten or more times. The rearrangement uses TRBV21-1 and TRBJ2-3; TRBD2 is the table's D call and was not checked against the DNA. TRBV21-1 is deemed a pseudogene. The CDR3 loop spans 15 amino acids. The CDR3 DNA is TGTGCCAGCAGCAAAGCGGACCGGAGGGAAGATACGCAGTATTTT. Translated: CASSKADRREDTQYF.

The chain couples TRBV5-1 to TRBJ2-1, with 15 bases lining up with TRBD2. V lost 4 bases to trimming and J lost 5 bases; unmatched junction nucleotides: 1. Germline-derived CDR1 and CDR2 are SGHRS and YFSETQ. CDR3 length: 15 amino acids. This CDR3 is CASSGLAGGDNEQFF. The CDR3 DNA sequence: TGCGCCAGCAGCGGACTAGCGGGGGGGGACAATGAGCAGTTCTTC.

The chain is built from TRBV2 and TRBJ1-6; D remains unclear. There are 11 residues in the CDR3. Trimming pared 4 bases from V and 10 bases from J, leaving 5 bases between. CDR1 SNHLY and CDR2 FYNNEI come from the germline V gene. The CDR3 sequence: CASSGTSPLHF. The CDR3 DNA is TGTGCCAGCAGTGGCACATCACCCCTCCACTTT.

This rearrangement joins TRBV30 to TRBJ1-6; D possibly corresponds to TRBD1 (6 bases). V was pared by 4 bases and J by 14 bases, with 21 bases between. Germline V lookup: CDR1 GTSNPN, CDR2 SVGIG (reference sequence). This CDR3 spans 14 amino acids. The CDR3 sequence is CAWNPRDTPSSLHF. In DNA form, the CDR3 reads TGTGCCTGGAACCCCAGGGACACCCCCTCGTCCCTCCACTTT.

In its sample, this clone was seen a few times. This sequence joins TRBV7-2 and TRBJ2-1; 11 bases fit TRBD1. V lost 3 bases to trimming and J lost 8 bases; unmatched junction nucleotides: 9. Germline V gives CDR1 SGHTA, CDR2 FQGNSA. This CDR3 contains 16 residues. The CDR3 region has the DNA TGTGCCAGCAGCTTGCCCGGGACAGGGGGATTATATGAGCAGTTCTTC. It encodes CASSLPGTGGLYEQFF.

This clone appeared many times. The DNA of the CDR3 is TGTGCCAGTAAAGTAGCGGGGGTCTCCTACGAGCAGTACTTC. It translates to CASKVAGVSYEQYF. The chain joins TRBV19 to TRBJ2-7; the match to TRBD2 covers 9 bases. The CDR3 covers 14 residues. Germline V lookup: CDR1 LNHDA, CDR2 SQIVND (reference sequence). V trimming: 7 bases; J trimming: 0 bases; junction bases outside the gene matches: 4.

In this sample, this clone turned up a few times. V is TRBV18 and J is TRBJ2-7, with 8 nucleotides matching TRBD1. CDR1 is KGHSH, CDR2 LQKENI, per germline. The V segment lost 4 bases and the J segment 5 bases; nucleotides outside the gene matches: 7. The CDR3 is 14 residues long. The CDR3 nucleotides read TGTGCCAGCTCACAAACAGGGGGTTTAAACGAGCAGTACTTC. Its protein is CASSQTGGLNEQYF.

At least ten counts were recorded for this clone. V and J are TRBV29-1 and TRBJ2-7; 8 nucleotides align to TRBD1. V dropped 4 bases and J dropped 1; count of bases not matched to a gene: 3. Germline CDR1 reads SQVTM; CDR2 reads ANQGSEA. CDR3 length: 13 amino acids. The CDR3 DNA reads TGCAGCGTTGGGAGGACAGGGTCCTACGAGCAGTACTTC. Amino acid sequence: CSVGRTGSYEQYF.

The chain recombines TRBV18 with TRBJ2-3, with 9 bases that match TRBD2. CDR1 KGHSH and CDR2 LQKENI come from the germline V gene. V shed 6 bases and J 0 bases; nucleotides not matched to a gene: 4. The CDR3 covers 15 residues. The CDR3 DNA is TGTGCCAGCTCCCCGGGACTAGCTAGCACAGATACGCAGTATTTT. Its translation: CASSPGLASTDTQYF.

The chain's CDR3 is CASLFTAPLNVLTF. The CDR3 coding sequence is TGTGCCAGCCTCTTCACAGCTCCACTCAACGTCCTGACTTTC. The chain recombines TRBV6-6 with TRBJ2-6, with D unresolved. The V end was cut by 8 bases, the J end by 9 bases, with 17 bases between. The CDR3 contains 14 residues. CDR1 MNHNY and CDR2 SVGAGI come from the germline V gene (reference sequence).

The table lists this clone with a few counts. The chain uses TRBV7-2 and TRBJ2-3, with TRBD2 matching 12 bases. J lost 5 bases, V lost 5 bases, and 8 bases had no gene match. CDR1 SGHTA and CDR2 FQGNSA come from the germline V gene. The CDR3 covers 16 residues. CDR3 sequence reads: CASSRTSGDGVDTQYF. The CDR3 DNA is TGTGCCAGCAGCCGGACTAGCGGGGATGGTGTAGATACGCAGTATTTT.

This clone was recorded a few times. The chain uses TRBV7-2 and TRBJ2-7, with a possible D match to TRBD2 (6 bases). The CDR3 sequence is 14 residues long. The ends were cut back, 5 bases at V and 2 bases at J, with 13 bases in the middle. Germline CDR1 and CDR2: SGHTA and FQGNSA. The CDR3 nucleotides are TGTGCCAGCAGCCCCCATGGGAGGACCTACGAGCAGTACTTC. It translates to CASSPHGRTYEQYF.